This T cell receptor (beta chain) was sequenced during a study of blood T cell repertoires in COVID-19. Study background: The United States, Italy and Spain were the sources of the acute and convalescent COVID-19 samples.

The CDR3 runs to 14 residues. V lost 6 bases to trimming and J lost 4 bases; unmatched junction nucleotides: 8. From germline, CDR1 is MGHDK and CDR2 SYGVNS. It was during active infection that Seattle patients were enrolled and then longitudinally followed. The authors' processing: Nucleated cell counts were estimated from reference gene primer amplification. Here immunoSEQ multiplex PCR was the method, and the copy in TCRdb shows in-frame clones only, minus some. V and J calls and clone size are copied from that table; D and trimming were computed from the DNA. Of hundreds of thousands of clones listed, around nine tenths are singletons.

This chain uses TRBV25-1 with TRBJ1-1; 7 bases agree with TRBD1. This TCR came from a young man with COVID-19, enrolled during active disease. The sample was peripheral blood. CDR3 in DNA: TGTGCCAGCAGGGCCGGGACAGACGGCACTGAAGCTTTCTTT. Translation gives CASRAGTDGTEAFF. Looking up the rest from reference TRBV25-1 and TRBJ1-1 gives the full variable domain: EADIYQTPRYLVIGTGKKITLECSQTMGHDKMYWYQQDPGMELHLIHYSYGVNSTEKGDLSSESTVSRIRTEHFPLTLESARPSHTSQYLCASRAGTDGTEAFFGQGTRLTVV.